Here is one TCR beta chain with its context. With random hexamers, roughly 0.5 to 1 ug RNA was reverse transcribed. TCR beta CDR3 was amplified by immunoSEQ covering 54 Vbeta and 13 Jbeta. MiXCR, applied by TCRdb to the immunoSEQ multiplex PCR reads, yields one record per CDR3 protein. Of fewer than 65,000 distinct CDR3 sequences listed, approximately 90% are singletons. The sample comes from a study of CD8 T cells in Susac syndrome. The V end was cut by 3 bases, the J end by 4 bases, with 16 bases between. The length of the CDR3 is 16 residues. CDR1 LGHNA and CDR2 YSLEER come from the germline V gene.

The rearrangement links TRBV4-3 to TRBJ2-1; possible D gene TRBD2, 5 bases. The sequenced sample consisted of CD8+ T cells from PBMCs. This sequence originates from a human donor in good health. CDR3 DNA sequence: TGCGCCAGCAGCCAGCCGAGGGTAGCGCGGTACAATGAGCAGTTCTTC. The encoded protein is CASSQPRVARYNEQFF.